A selection of T cell receptor beta chains follows, all from one sample in a study of T cells in localized non-small cell lung cancer. Libraries were prepared by immunoSEQ multiplex PCR; TCRdb keeps only in-frame clonotypes and omits some of them. This repertoire shows 2,100 or so clones, more than 35% found once; its top ten account for 9.5%. The sequencing used lung tumor tissue, collected before any cancer treatment. The receptors stem from a male donor older than 55 with stage II squamous cell lung carcinoma. Each CDR3 is given with its conserved first and last residue. D genes are given only for firm matches. Clone size, where shown, is once, few, many, or a class for clones that have expanded.

cdr3_nt cdr3_aa j_call clone_size d_call v_call
TGTGCCAGCAGCTTACAGCCCCAGTGGGGCGAGCAGTACTTC CASSLQPQWGEQYF TRBJ2-7 medium-sized . TRBV11-3
TGTGCCAGCTCACCACCGGGCGGGAGTGTCACTGAGCAGTTCTTC CASSPPGGSVTEQFF TRBJ2-1 . TRBD2 TRBV18
TGTGCCAGCTCACCAGCCCTTCTCAGAGGGAACTATGGCTACACCTTC CASSPALLRGNYGYTF TRBJ1-2 once . TRBV18
TGTGCGGAACAGGGGGCGAGCTATGGCTACACCTTC CAEQGASYGYTF TRBJ1-2 few TRBD1 TRBV30
TGTGCCAGCAGCTTGGGTGGCAGGTTGGGAAGGACAGATACGCAGTATTTT CASSLGGRLGRTDTQYF TRBJ2-3 medium-sized . TRBV11-3
TGTGCCAGCCGAACCCCGGGGGTCTCCTACGAGCAGTACTTC CASRTPGVSYEQYF TRBJ2-7 few . TRBV28
TGTGCCAGCAGGTCCGAGGCCAGGGAAAAACTGTTTTTT CASRSEAREKLFF TRBJ1-4 . . TRBV28
TGTGCCAGCAGCCGATCTCAGGGGACCGGAAACACCATATATTTT CASSRSQGTGNTIYF TRBJ1-3 . . TRBV11-3
TGTGCCAGTAGTATTCTCGGCAATGAGCAGTTCTTC CASSILGNEQFF TRBJ2-1 . . TRBV19
TGTGCCAGCAGTTTGGTGCAGGTAGTCTACGAGCAGTACTTC CASSLVQVVYEQYF TRBJ2-7 . . TRBV28
TGTGCCAGCAGCTTAGGGCAGGGCTCCTACAATGAGCAGTTCTTC CASSLGQGSYNEQFF TRBJ2-1 . . TRBV11-3
TGCAGCGTTTGGGGTCCATCCTACGAGCAGTACTTC CSVWGPSYEQYF TRBJ2-7 few . TRBV29-1
TGTGCCACCAGCAGACGGGCCCTAGATGTTGAAGCTTTCTTT CATSRRALDVEAFF TRBJ1-1 few . TRBV15
TGTGCCAGCAGCAGAAGCTCTGGGGCCAACGTCCTGACTTTC CASSRSSGANVLTF TRBJ2-6 . . TRBV11-3
TGTGCCAGCAGCGCACAGGGGGTTTCTGGAAACACCATATATTTT CASSAQGVSGNTIYF TRBJ1-3 . TRBD1 TRBV14
TGTGCCAGTAACCCCCCGGGCTTAGAGACCCAGTACTTC CASNPPGLETQYF TRBJ2-5 . . TRBV19
TGTGCCAGCTCACCCGCAGCTATTAGCAATCAGCCCCAGCATTTT CASSPAAISNQPQHF TRBJ1-5 . . TRBV18
TGTGCCAGCTCACCAAATCAACAGGGCGAGCAGTACTTC CASSPNQQGEQYF TRBJ2-7 . . TRBV18
TGTGCCAGCTCACCAGAGACGGGGACTAGCACAGATACGCAGTATTTT CASSPETGTSTDTQYF TRBJ2-3 once . TRBV18
TGTGCCAGCAGTCCCGTGGCCGGGGGCGGCACTGAAGCTTTCTTT CASSPVAGGGTEAFF TRBJ1-1 . . TRBV6-8
TGTGCCAGTAGTCGGGACAGCGGCTTGAACACTGAAGCTTTCTTT CASSRDSGLNTEAFF TRBJ1-1 once TRBD1 TRBV19
TGTGCCTCCGGGGCGGGAGGGCCTTGGGAGCAGTTCTTC CASGAGGPWEQFF TRBJ2-1 . TRBD2 TRBV6-8
TGTGCCAGCAGTTTAACGGGCATTAACACCGGGGAGCTGTTTTTT CASSLTGINTGELFF TRBJ2-2 . . TRBV28
TGTGCCAGCTCACCCTTACTAGCGGGACGCGGAGAGACCCAGTACTTC CASSPLLAGRGETQYF TRBJ2-5 . TRBD2 TRBV18
TGTGCCAGCAGTGCCGCGTACTCTGGAAACACCATATATTTT CASSAAYSGNTIYF TRBJ1-3 . . TRBV7-1
TGTGCCAGCAGTGAATATACCGGGGAGCTGTTTTTT CASSEYTGELFF TRBJ2-2 . . TRBV25-1
TGTGCCAGCAGCGTAGAGGCGGGCAGGTCAGGCTACACCTTC CASSVEAGRSGYTF TRBJ1-2 . . TRBV9
TGTGCCAGCAGACCTACCCAGGGGAGGTTGAACACTGAAGCTTTCTTT CASRPTQGRLNTEAFF TRBJ1-1 medium-sized . TRBV11-3
TGTGCCAGCAGCTCCTCGGCGAATACTGAAAAACTGTTTTTT CASSSSANTEKLFF TRBJ1-4 medium-sized . TRBV11-3
TGTGCCAGCAGGAAGAGCTCTGGGGCCAACGTCCTGACTTTC CASRKSSGANVLTF TRBJ2-6 few . TRBV11-3
TGTGCCAGCAGCTTAGTAGGGAGTCCTAGCAGCAATGAGCAGTTCTTC CASSLVGSPSSNEQFF TRBJ2-1 . . TRBV11-3
TGTGCCAGCACCTCACAGGGGACCTCTTCCAAAAACATTCAGTACTTC CASTSQGTSSKNIQYF TRBJ2-4 . TRBD1 TRBV7-6
TGTGCCAGTAGTATGTCGGGACTAGCGGGAAGTGAGCAGTACTTC CASSMSGLAGSEQYF TRBJ2-7 hyperexpanded TRBD2 TRBV19
TGTGCCAGCTCAGGCTCCAAAAACATTCAGTACTTC CASSGSKNIQYF TRBJ2-4 few . TRBV18
TGTGCCAGCAGTTACCAGGGCCAAACTTACTTC CASSYQGQTYF TRBJ2-7 . . TRBV6-7
TGTGCCATCCGACCGACAGGGGACAATGAGCAGTTCTTC CAIRPTGDNEQFF TRBJ2-1 . TRBD1 TRBV6-8
TGTGCCAGCAGTTTATCGGGACTAGCGGGAGTCTACGAGCAGTACTTC CASSLSGLAGVYEQYF TRBJ2-7 . TRBD2 TRBV28
TGCGCCAGCAGCCTGGGACAGTTGGGGGCAGATACGCAGTATTTT CASSLGQLGADTQYF TRBJ2-3 . TRBD1 TRBV5-1
TGTGCCAGCAGCTTAACCGGGACAGGGGCTGATACGCAGTATTTT CASSLTGTGADTQYF TRBJ2-3 few TRBD1 TRBV11-3
TGTGCCAGCGAGCGACAGTCCCGCTACGAGCAGTACTTC CASERQSRYEQYF TRBJ2-7 . . TRBV28
TGTGCCAGCAGTTTGAGGTGGCGCACTGAAGCTTTCTTT CASSLRWRTEAFF TRBJ1-1 . . TRBV28
TGTGCCTGGACGTTCGGGGGTTTTGATGAGCAGTTCTTC CAWTFGGFDEQFF TRBJ2-1 . . TRBV30
TGTGCCAGCAGCCAAGACGGGGGAGCTAGCACAGATACGCAGTATTTT CASSQDGGASTDTQYF TRBJ2-3 . . TRBV14
TGTGCCATCAGTGAGCGGCAGGGAACCTACAATGAGCAGTTCTTC CAISERQGTYNEQFF TRBJ2-1 . . TRBV10-3